The 13 T cell receptor beta chains below come from one sample, sequenced in a study of response to subunit inactivated influenza vaccine. One entry per CDR3 protein, called by TCRdb with MiXCR from the RT-PCR reads. Found here are roughly 170,000 distinct CDR3 sequences, about 9% of them singletons; the top ten hold 11%. This specimen was non-naive T cells sorted from PBMCs, taken on the day of vaccination. The receptors originated from a man aged 45 to 65 who received an inactivated influenza vaccine.

The chain is built from TRBV6-1 and TRBJ1-5, with D possibly TRBD1 on 5 matching bases. V dropped 6 bases and J dropped 2 bases, with 17 bases sitting between them. The CDR3 length is 16 residues. Germline V gene sequence: CDR1 MNHNS, CDR2 SASEGT. This chain's CDR3 is CASRPLGTGGNQPQHF. The CDR3 region has the DNA TGTGCCAGCAGACCCCTCGGGACGGGAGGCAATCAGCCCCAGCATTTT.

CDR3 in amino acids: CSVEVRASGTEAFF. Here the CDR3 DNA reads TGCAGCGTTGAAGTTAGGGCGTCCGGCACTGAAGCTTTCTTT. J is TRBJ1-1 and V is TRBV29-1; D is ambiguous. Germline V gives CDR1 SQVTM, CDR2 ANQGSEA. V was trimmed by 1 base and J by 4 bases, leaving 13 bases between them. The CDR3 extends over 14 amino acids.

This clonotype has just a few counts. J is TRBJ1-5 and V is TRBV7-2, with a possible D match to TRBD1 (5 bases). CDR3 length: 13 amino acids. The V gene lost 1 base and the J gene lost 6 bases, with 7 bases spanning the gap. Germline lookup yields CDR1 SGHTA and CDR2 FQGNSA. The CDR3 DNA follows: TGTGCCAGCAGCTTAGGACAGACTCAGCCCCAGCATTTT. Its protein product is CASSLGQTQPQHF. The full variable domain, in which reference TRBV7-2 and TRBJ1-5 provide the parts outside the CDR3, is GAGVSQSPSNKVTEKGKDVELRCDPISGHTALYWYRQSLGQGLEFLIYFQGNSAPDKSGLPSDRFSAERTGGSVSTLTIQRTQQEDSAVYLCASSLGQTQPQHFGDGTRLSIL.

The V call is TRBV12-3 or TRBV12-4, the J call TRBJ1-2; D unclear. V was clipped by 6 bases and J by 4 bases, with 12 bases between them. The CDR3 is made up of 13 amino acids. The CDR3 coding sequence is TGTGCCAGCAGCTGGGGTGAGGGCTATGGCTACACCTTC. Translated, it gives CASSWGEGYGYTF.

This clonotype was detected only a few times. The chain combines TRBV5-6 with TRBJ2-5; maybe TRBD2 (6 bases). CDR1 and CDR2 (germline): SGHDT, YYEEEE. The CDR3 runs 13 residues. V lost 3 bases to trimming and J lost 5 bases, with 11 bases between them. CDR3 region: CASSSGDTETQYF. Written as DNA, the CDR3 is TGTGCCAGCAGCTCGGGGGATACGGAGACCCAGTACTTC.

The chain has TRBV18 and TRBJ2-3; possibly TRBD1 or TRBD2 for D (6 bases each). Germline V gives CDR1 KGHSH, CDR2 LQKENI. Trimming shortened V by 6 bases and J by 4 bases, and 20 bases separated the two germline ends. The CDR3 contains 16 residues. The CDR3 loop reads CASSPSDTRGADTQYF. The CDR3 DNA reads as TGTGCCAGCTCGCCATCAGATACTAGGGGGGCAGATACGCAGTATTTT.

This clonotype was found many times. V is TRBV7-2 and J is TRBJ1-1; D is possibly TRBD1 (5 bases). The V end lost 0 bases, the J end lost 0 bases, and 14 bases lay between the germline ends. The CDR3 has 17 residues. In germline, CDR1 is SGHTA, CDR2 FQGNSA. CDR3 bases: TGTGCCAGCAGCTTAGCTACGGGGGGGTGGATGAACACTGAAGCTTTCTTT. Its protein is CASSLATGGWMNTEAFF.

The table lists this clonotype with many counts. The V and J genes are TRBV20-1 and TRBJ2-3; D is possibly TRBD2 (6 bases). The CDR3 runs to 13 residues. Germline CDR1 is DFQATT and CDR2 is SNEGSKA (reference sequence). Deletions cut 3 bases from V and 4 bases from J, with 11 bases between. CDR3 coding DNA: TGCAGTGCTAGTTCGGGGGTCCCAGATACGCAGTATTTT. Translation: CSASSGVPDTQYF.

This clonotype showed up many times. This chain links TRBV5-1 with TRBJ2-1; D tentatively fits TRBD1 or TRBD2 (5 bases each). The germline V gene has CDR1 SGHRS and CDR2 YFSETQ. This CDR3 comprises 14 residues. V dropped 0 bases and J dropped 4 bases, with 8 bases sitting between them. The CDR3 protein is CASSLGDEYNEQFF. CDR3 DNA sequence: TGCGCCAGCAGCTTGGGGGACGAGTACAATGAGCAGTTCTTC.

Only a few counts were recorded for this clonotype. V and J are TRBV5-8 and TRBJ2-5, with no clear D. CDR3 length: 13 amino acids. CDR1 is SGHTS and CDR2 is YDEGEE in the germline V gene. The V and J ends lost 7 bases and 2 bases respectively, with 12 bases between them. The CDR3 DNA follows: TGTGCCAGCCCTGGCCAGAATCAAGAGACCCAGTACTTC. Its translation: CASPGQNQETQYF.

This clonotype was found a few times. The rearrangement uses TRBV7-9 and TRBJ2-7; 9 bases match TRBD2. The germline CDR1 and CDR2 sequences are SEHNR and FQNEAQ (reference sequence). The trim removed 5 bases at V and 5 bases at J, leaving 13 bases unmatched. The CDR3 spans 16 residues. CDR3 amino acids: CASSPPSAGGPNEQYF. The CDR3 nucleotides are TGTGCCAGCAGCCCACCATCGGCGGGAGGGCCTAACGAGCAGTACTTC.

V usage is TRBV5-1 and J usage is TRBJ2-2, with D possibly being TRBD1 (6 bases). Germline lookup yields CDR1 SGHRS and CDR2 YFSETQ. The V end lost 6 bases, the J end lost 5 bases, and 11 bases lay between the germline ends. The CDR3 has 13 amino acids. The chain's CDR3 is CASNRDGTGELFF. DNA for the CDR3: TGCGCCAGCAACAGGGATGGAACCGGGGAGCTGTTTTTT.

This clonotype was counted a few times. This chain joins TRBV28 and TRBJ2-1; D is perhaps TRBD2 (6 bases). Germline V gives CDR1 MDHEN, CDR2 SYDVKM. V lost 3 bases to trimming and J lost 10 bases, with 16 bases between them. This CDR3 region has 14 residues. The CDR3 region is CASSFLTLGREQFF. As DNA, the CDR3 is TGTGCCAGCAGTTTTTTGACCCTAGGGAGGGAGCAGTTCTTC.